This passage covers 10 T cell receptor beta chains from one sample sequenced in a study of shared clonotypes between healthy human individuals. Only in-frame clones appear in the TCRdb table, and some are missing; sequencing was by immunoSEQ multiplex PCR. The repertoire holds about 2.4 million clones, roughly 93% seen once, with approximately 0.36% in the top ten. Sequenced input: naive CD4+ T cells from PBMCs. As for subset: CD45RA+ positively selected. Receptors originate from a man aged 18 to 29 in good health. Some clones in this sample may be carry-over from other donors' samples.

J is TRBJ2-1 and V is TRBV29-1; possibly TRBD2 for D (5 bases). V dropped 7 bases and J dropped 0 bases, with 13 bases sitting between them. The CDR3 sequence is 14 residues long. Germline V gene data show CDR1 as SQVTM and CDR2 as ANQGSEA. The CDR3 reads CSAVASSSYNEQFF. The CDR3 DNA is TGCAGCGCAGTAGCGTCGAGCTCCTACAATGAGCAGTTCTTC.

This chain links TRBV5-6 with TRBJ2-1; D possibly corresponds to TRBD1 (6 bases). The length of the CDR3 is 16 residues. The germline CDR1 and CDR2 sequences are SGHDT and YYEEEE. V lost 2 bases and J 0 bases, leaving 12 bases between the germline ends. In nucleotides, the CDR3 is TGTGCCAGCAGCTTATTTACAGGGAGCTCCTACAATGAGCAGTTCTTC. Its translation: CASSLFTGSSYNEQFF.

This rearrangement joins TRBV6-5 to TRBJ2-1, with a weak D call TRBD2 (5 bases). This CDR3 contains 15 residues. From germline, CDR1 is MNHEY and CDR2 SVGAGI. V was pared by 6 bases and J by 0 bases, with 12 bases between. The CDR3 loop is CASSQRLSSYNEQFF. CDR3 sequence (DNA): TGTGCCAGCAGCCAGCGGTTAAGCTCCTACAATGAGCAGTTCTTC.

The genes are TRBV29-1 and TRBJ1-1; D remains unclear. Germline CDR1 is SQVTM and CDR2 is ANQGSEA. Trimming removed 8 bases from V and 6 bases from J, with 10 bases in between. The CDR3 totals 10 residues. As DNA, the CDR3 is TGCAGCCCGAGGGAATCTGAAGCTTTCTTT. This sequence encodes CSPRESEAFF.

The count of this clone is one. The chain links TRBV28 to TRBJ2-7, with 8 bases that match TRBD1. The CDR3 is 16 amino acids. V trimming: 2 bases; J trimming: 7 bases; junction bases outside the gene matches: 13. CDR1 and CDR2 from the germline V gene are MDHEN and SYDVKM. The CDR3 loop is CASSLLPTGARREQYF. The CDR3 region has the DNA TGTGCCAGCAGTTTACTTCCGACAGGGGCCAGAAGGGAGCAGTACTTC.

The chain is built from TRBV6-1 and TRBJ1-5; D is unclear. The V gene lost 2 bases and the J gene lost 7 bases, with 9 bases spanning the gap. This CDR3 has 13 residues. Germline assignment: CDR1 MNHNS and CDR2 SASEGT. CDR3 region: CASSEFMIQPQHF. CDR3 bases: TGTGCCAGCAGTGAATTCATGATACAGCCCCAGCATTTT.

The V call is TRBV5-5, the J call TRBJ1-1; TRBD1 matches at 8 bases. CDR1 SGHKS and CDR2 YYEKEE come from the germline V gene (reference sequence). The CDR3 is 15 residues long. The J segment lost 1 base and the V segment lost 4 bases, leaving 6 bases of the junction unmatched. The CDR3 DNA reads as TGTGCCAGCAGCGTCAGGACAGGGCAGAACACTGAAGCTTTCTTT. Its translation: CASSVRTGQNTEAFF.

V is TRBV5-1 and J is TRBJ2-3; D is ambiguous. Trimming stripped 2 bases from V and 6 bases from J, with 16 bases between. Germline CDR1 SGHRS, CDR2 YFSETQ. The CDR3 is 15 residues long. Here the CDR3 reads CASSFLRHFEDTQYF. CDR3 DNA: TGCGCCAGCAGCTTTCTTCGCCACTTTGAGGATACGCAGTATTTT.

The rearrangement uses TRBV5-1 and TRBJ1-1; TRBD1 might be the D (6 bases). The V gene's germline CDR1 is SGHRS and CDR2 YFSETQ. Trimming took 3 bases from V and 1 from J, leaving 13 bases between them. The CDR3 consists of 15 residues. In nucleotides, the CDR3 is TGCGCCAGCAGCTCAAAAGGACAGCCGAACACTGAAGCTTTCTTT. Protein: CASSSKGQPNTEAFF.

As DNA, the CDR3 is TGTGCCAGCAGTGAAGGGCACGGGGGGACCCAGTACTTC. It encodes CASSEGHGGTQYF. J is TRBJ2-5 and V is TRBV6-1; tentatively, D is TRBD2 (6 bases). The CDR3 has 13 residues. V lost 1 base and J 7 bases, leaving 10 bases between the germline ends. Germline CDR1 and CDR2: MNHNS and SASEGT.